Listed below are T cell receptor beta chains from one sample, sequenced in a study of blood T cell repertoires in COVID-19. Sequencing used immunoSEQ multiplex PCR; TCRdb keeps in-frame clones, though not all of them. The sample consists of about 190,000 clones, roughly 80% of them appearing once. Sequencing was carried out using peripheral blood. The receptors stem from a man aged 50-59 years who had recovered from COVID-19. Both conserved end residues are part of each CDR3. A D gene is named only where the DNA matches it firmly. Not all rows give a size; the values are once, few, many and, for expanded clones, a class.

d_call clone_size cdr3_length j_call v_call cdr3_aa cdr3_nt
TRBD2 NA 16 TRBJ2-3 TRBV4-3 CASSQSRASGTDTQYF TGCGCCAGCAGCCAATCCCGGGCTAGCGGAACAGATACGCAGTATTTT
TRBD2 NA 17 TRBJ2-1 TRBV23-1 CASSQSTLAGGNNEQFF TGCGCCAGCAGTCAATCGACACTAGCGGGAGGAAACAATGAGCAGTTCTTC
TRBD1 NA 13 TRBJ2-1 TRBV12-3/TRBV12-4 CASRVDRYNEQFF TGTGCCAGCAGGGTGGACAGGTACAATGAGCAGTTCTTC
NA NA 13 TRBJ2-5 TRBV10-2 CASSGQLQETQYF TGCGCCAGCAGTGGACAGCTCCAAGAGACCCAGTACTTC
NA NA 14 TRBJ1-5 TRBV19 CASSTPGVGQPQHF TGTGCCAGTAGTACCCCGGGGGTAGGTCAGCCCCAGCATTTT
TRBD1 NA 14 TRBJ1-2 TRBV28 CASREDRGIYGYTF TGTGCCAGCAGAGAGGACAGGGGAATCTATGGCTACACCTTC
NA NA 15 TRBJ1-3 TRBV4-2 CASSQDLTAGNTIYF TGTGCCAGCAGCCAAGATTTGACAGCTGGAAACACCATATATTTT
TRBD2 NA 17 TRBJ2-5 TRBV6-2/TRBV6-3 CASSYSRTSGIKETQYF TGTGCCAGCAGTTACTCGCGGACTAGCGGGATTAAAGAGACCCAGTACTTC
TRBD1 NA 17 TRBJ1-4 TRBV4-2 CASSRGQGRATNEKLFF TGTGCCAGCAGCCGTGGACAGGGTAGGGCAACTAATGAAAAACTGTTTTTT
TRBD2 NA 16 TRBJ2-1 TRBV2 CASSRTSGSSYNEQFF TGTGCCAGCAGTCGGACTAGCGGGAGCTCCTACAATGAGCAGTTCTTC
TRBD1 NA 15 TRBJ1-5 TRBV15 CATSRDSTGHQPQHF TGTGCCACCAGCAGAGATTCGACAGGGCACCAGCCCCAGCATTTT
NA NA 13 TRBJ2-7 TRBV5-1 CASSRREGDEQYF TGCGCCAGCAGTAGACGAGAGGGGGACGAGCAGTACTTC
NA few 14 TRBJ2-1 TRBV3-1/TRBV3-2 CASSPFGQGNEQFF TGTGCCAGCAGCCCCTTCGGGCAGGGCAATGAGCAGTTCTTC
NA NA 15 TRBJ1-2 TRBV27 CASSLSGGQQYGYTF TGTGCCAGCAGTTTATCCGGGGGGCAGCAGTATGGCTACACCTTC
NA once 14 TRBJ2-3 TRBV5-1 CASSLGAGTDTQYF TGCGCCAGCAGCTTGGGGGCAGGAACAGATACGCAGTATTTT
NA NA 16 TRBJ1-6 TRBV28 CASSSGLLQLNSPLHF TGTGCCAGCAGTTCAGGGTTGTTACAATTAAATTCACCCCTCCACTTT
NA once 16 TRBJ2-5 TRBV28 CASRTSERQNQETQYF TGTGCCAGCAGGACCTCCGAGCGGCAAAACCAAGAGACCCAGTACTTC
TRBD2 NA 15 TRBJ2-5 TRBV24-1 CATSEPSGKKETQYF TGTGCCACCAGTGAGCCTAGCGGTAAAAAAGAGACCCAGTACTTC
TRBD2 few 16 TRBJ2-1 TRBV18 CASSPGLSGFSNEQFF TGTGCCAGCTCACCGGGACTAAGCGGATTCTCCAATGAGCAGTTCTTC
TRBD2 once 15 TRBJ2-1 TRBV5-1 CASSYVTSGSNEQFF TGCGCCAGCAGCTACGTAACTAGCGGGAGTAATGAGCAGTTCTTC
NA few 14 TRBJ2-1 TRBV3-1/TRBV3-2 CASSQRQAGGEQFF TGTGCCAGCAGCCAAAGGCAGGCCGGGGGTGAGCAGTTCTTC
TRBD2 few 17 TRBJ2-3 TRBV7-8 CASSGTSGRAVTDTQYF TGTGCCAGCAGCGGGACTAGCGGGAGGGCCGTCACAGATACGCAGTATTTT
TRBD2 NA 15 TRBJ2-7 TRBV7-2 CASSSGLRFGYEQYF TGTGCCAGCAGCTCGGGACTACGTTTCGGCTACGAGCAGTACTTC
TRBD1 few 12 TRBJ2-7 TRBV28 CASGQGDYEQYF TGTGCCAGCGGGCAGGGGGACTACGAGCAGTACTTC
TRBD2 NA 15 TRBJ2-1 TRBV25-1 CASSSSSGLYNEQFF TGTGCCAGCAGTTCTTCTAGCGGACTCTACAATGAGCAGTTCTTC
NA NA 15 TRBJ2-5 TRBV3-1/TRBV3-2 CASSQEGGEGETQYF TGTGCCAGCAGCCAAGAAGGCGGTGAGGGAGAGACCCAGTACTTC
TRBD2 NA 18 TRBJ2-2 TRBV18 CASSPPGLAGGNTGELFF TGTGCCAGCTCACCCCCCGGACTAGCGGGGGGGAACACCGGGGAGCTGTTTTTT
NA NA 14 TRBJ2-3 TRBV27 CASSFWQSTDTQYF TGTGCCAGCAGTTTCTGGCAAAGCACAGATACGCAGTATTTT
NA NA 11 TRBJ2-7 TRBV24-1 CATSRGYEQYF TGTGCCACCAGCAGGGGCTACGAGCAGTACTTC
TRBD1 NA 15 TRBJ2-5 TRBV7-2 CASSFGQAFTETQYF TGTGCCAGCAGCTTCGGACAGGCCTTTACCGAGACCCAGTACTTC
NA NA 13 TRBJ2-7 TRBV7-9 CASSLVAVYEQYF TGTGCCAGCAGCTTGGTAGCGGTATACGAGCAGTACTTC
NA NA 15 TRBJ2-1 TRBV13 CASSLGGSAYNEQFF TGTGCCAGCAGCTTAGGCGGGTCGGCTTACAATGAGCAGTTCTTC
TRBD2 NA 15 TRBJ2-1 TRBV6-4 CASSDGAGGYNEQFF TGTGCCAGCAGTGACGGGGCGGGAGGCTACAATGAGCAGTTCTTC
NA once 15 TRBJ2-1 TRBV5-6 CASSSRQLLYNEQFF TGTGCCAGCAGCTCACGACAGTTACTCTACAATGAGCAGTTCTTC
NA NA 13 TRBJ1-1 TRBV29-1 CSVEDRVYTEAFF TGCAGCGTTGAAGACAGGGTTTACACTGAAGCTTTCTTT
NA NA 13 TRBJ2-1 TRBV29-1 CSVEPSPNNEQFF TGCAGCGTTGAGCCCTCCCCTAACAATGAGCAGTTCTTC
NA NA 12 TRBJ2-1 TRBV19 CASSQVLNEQFF TGTGCCAGTAGTCAGGTTCTGAATGAGCAGTTCTTC
NA NA 13 TRBJ1-5 TRBV5-8 CASSKQQNQPQHF TGTGCCAGCAGCAAACAGCAAAATCAGCCCCAGCATTTT
TRBD1 NA 16 TRBJ1-2 TRBV7-9 CASSFADRGPHYGYTF TGTGCCAGCAGCTTCGCTGACAGGGGGCCACACTATGGCTACACCTTC
NA NA 14 TRBJ1-5 TRBV7-8 CASSSIGGNQPQHF TGTGCCAGCAGCTCCATAGGGGGCAATCAGCCCCAGCATTTT
TRBD2 NA 15 TRBJ2-1 TRBV6-5 CASSLLADPNNEQFF TGTGCCAGCAGCCTACTAGCGGACCCGAACAATGAGCAGTTCTTC
TRBD1 NA 11 TRBJ1-2 TRBV29-1 CSTTTGSGYTF TGCAGCACTACGACAGGGAGTGGCTACACCTTC
TRBD1 NA 11 TRBJ1-1 TRBV20-1 CSASEGAGAFF TGCAGTGCTAGTGAGGGGGCAGGGGCTTTCTTT
NA NA 13 TRBJ2-7 TRBV7-2 CASSLGARYEQYF TGTGCCAGCAGCTTGGGAGCCCGCTACGAGCAGTACTTC
TRBD2 few 15 TRBJ2-7 TRBV7-9 CASSLLSGSSYEQYF TGTGCCAGCAGCTTATTGAGCGGGAGCTCCTACGAGCAGTACTTC
TRBD2 NA 14 TRBJ2-4 TRBV5-1 CASASGRAENIQYF TGCGCCAGCGCTAGCGGGAGGGCAGAGAACATTCAGTACTTC
TRBD2 NA 17 TRBJ2-5 TRBV28 CASSLPGGRALRETQYF TGTGCCAGCAGTTTACCGGGCGGGAGGGCCCTCCGGGAGACCCAGTACTTC
TRBD1 NA 17 TRBJ2-3 TRBV5-1 CASSRGTGTSSTDTQYF TGCGCCAGCAGCAGGGGGACAGGGACCTCTAGCACAGATACGCAGTATTTT
NA NA 13 TRBJ2-2 TRBV27 CASSFFEPGELFF TGTGCCAGCAGTTTTTTTGAGCCGGGGGAGCTGTTTTTT
NA NA 17 TRBJ2-6 TRBV7-2 CASSLVGGNSGANVLTF TGTGCCAGCAGCTTAGTTGGCGGTAACTCTGGGGCCAACGTCCTGACTTTC